This T cell receptor beta chain appears in the sequencing data of a study of blood T cells in healthy people across ages. Overall study findings and caveats: It was held that the diversity estimates obtained from one million T cells were underestimates. Expanded clonotype shifts may have been confounded, as the donors had an unknown CMV status. Relative to aged donors, long-lived donors carried more naive CD4+ cells and displayed higher diversity.

Together with a sample-barcoded 5' primer, a J-beta primer mix was included in a second PCR lasting about 7 to 11 cycles. TCRdb used MiXCR to reprocess the 5' RACE reads, holding one entry per CDR3 protein. The repertoire holds about 680,000 distinct CDR3 sequences, roughly 50% seen once, with about a third in the top ten. The study isolated at least 6.5 million PBMCs from each sample. In regard to this clonotype: Its antigen remains unidentified.

The TCR sequence derives from an older woman in good health. The source material was blood.

In DNA, the CDR3 is TGCGCCAGCAGCCGCAGGGTGGGCGACAATGAGCAGTTCTTC. Protein: CASSRRVGDNEQFF. This chain uses TRBV4-3 with TRBJ2-1; a weak D match, TRBD1 (5 bases). CDR3 length equals 14 residues. The germline gives CDR1 LGHNA, CDR2 YSLEER. Trimming removed 4 bases from V and 5 bases from J, with 12 bases in between.